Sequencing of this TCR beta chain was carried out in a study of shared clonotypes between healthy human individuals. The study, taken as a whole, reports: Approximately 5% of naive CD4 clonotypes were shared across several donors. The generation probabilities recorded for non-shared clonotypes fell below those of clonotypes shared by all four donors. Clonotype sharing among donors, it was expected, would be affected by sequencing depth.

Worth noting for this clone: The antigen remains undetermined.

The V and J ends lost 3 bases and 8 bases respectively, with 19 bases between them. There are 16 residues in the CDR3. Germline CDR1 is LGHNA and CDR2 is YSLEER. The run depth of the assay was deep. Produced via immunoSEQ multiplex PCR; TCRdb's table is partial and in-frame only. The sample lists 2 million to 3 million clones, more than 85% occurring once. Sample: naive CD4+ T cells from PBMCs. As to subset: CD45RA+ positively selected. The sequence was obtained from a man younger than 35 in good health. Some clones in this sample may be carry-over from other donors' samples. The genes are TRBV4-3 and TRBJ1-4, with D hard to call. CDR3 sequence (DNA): TGCGCCAGCAGCCAGGAAAGGACCTCACGAGGGGAAAAACTGTTTTTT. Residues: CASSQERTSRGEKLFF.